These 8 T cell receptor beta chains were all obtained from the same sample, sequenced in a study of T cell changes during pregnancy in multiple sclerosis. Assay: immunoSEQ multiplex PCR; the TCRdb copy retains only in-frame clones and omits some. The data hold about 42,000 clones, with 88% observed a single time. The sequencing used CD4+ T cells from peripheral blood mononuclear cells, collected in the second trimester of pregnancy. The receptor source for this set is a female donor with multiple sclerosis, enrolled in a pregnancy study.

The gene calls are TRBV5-6 and TRBJ2-3; 8 bases line up with TRBD2. The CDR3 runs 17 residues. J was trimmed by 2 bases and V by 1 base; bases with no gene match: 9. CDR1 and CDR2 from the germline V gene are SGHDT and YYEEEE. CDR3 coding DNA: TGTGCCAGCAGCTTGTGGCTGGTAGCGGGACCCACAGATACGCAGTATTTT. It codes for CASSLWLVAGPTDTQYF.

DNA for the CDR3: TGTGCCAGCAGCTTGGTCGGGGTCCCTGAGCAGTTCTTC. This gives the protein CASSLVGVPEQFF. The chain couples TRBV5-6 to TRBJ2-1, with a possible D match to TRBD2 (5 bases). Germline CDR1 SGHDT, CDR2 YYEEEE. The CDR3 runs 13 residues. Trimming shortened V by 0 bases and J by 9 bases, and 10 bases separated the two germline ends.

The chain recombines TRBV7-9 with TRBJ2-1; D not certain. Trimming pared 7 bases from V and 6 bases from J, leaving 10 bases between. The CDR3 has 12 amino acids. The V gene's germline CDR1 is SEHNR and CDR2 FQNEAQ (reference sequence). For the CDR3, the DNA is TGTGCCAGCACCTCGCTACTCAATGAGCAGTTCTTC. Translation: CASTSLLNEQFF. Filled out from reference TRBV7-9 and TRBJ2-1, the complete variable domain reads DTGVSQNPRHKITKRGQNVTFRCDPISEHNRLYWYRQTLGQGPEFLTYFQNEAQLEKSRLLSDRFSAERPKGSFSTLEIQRTEQGDSAMYLCASTSLLNEQFFGPGTRLTVL.

The V and J genes are TRBV7-6 and TRBJ2-2; a weak D match, TRBD1 (5 bases). The V and J ends lost 1 base and 6 bases respectively, with 12 bases between them. The CDR3 consists of 15 residues. The germline V gene encodes CDR1 SGHVS and CDR2 FNYEAQ. In DNA, the CDR3 is TGTGCCAGCAGCTTAGGGCAGGGCCCGGCCGGGGAGCTGTTTTTT. This encodes CASSLGQGPAGELFF.

The chain combines TRBV5-5 with TRBJ2-1; 12 positions agree with TRBD2. Germline V gives CDR1 SGHKS, CDR2 YYEKEE (reference sequence). V trimming: 4 bases; J trimming: 11 bases; junction bases outside the gene matches: 4. The CDR3 runs 13 residues. The CDR3 reads CASSRLAGEKQFF. The CDR3 DNA follows: TGTGCCAGCAGCCGACTAGCGGGAGAGAAGCAGTTCTTC.

The CDR3 DNA reads as TGTGCCAGCAGCCTCATGAGCGGGGGTTACAATGAGCAGTTCTTC. This translates into CASSLMSGGYNEQFF. The chain combines TRBV2 with TRBJ2-1, with 8 bases identical to TRBD2. The germline V gene has CDR1 SNHLY and CDR2 FYNNEI. V dropped 6 bases and J dropped 4; count of bases not matched to a gene: 8. The CDR3 has 15 amino acids. Together with reference TRBV2 and TRBJ2-1, the CDR3 gives the full variable domain: EPEVTQTPSHQVTQMGQEVILRCVPISNHLYFYWYRQILGQKVEFLVSFYNNEISEKSEIFDDQFSVERPDGSNFTLKIRSTKLEDSAMYFCASSLMSGGYNEQFFGPGTRLTVL.

V is TRBV5-1 and J is TRBJ2-5, with 10 bases fitting TRBD2. This CDR3 is 17 amino acids long. V dropped 3 bases and J dropped 1; count of bases not matched to a gene: 9. Germline lookup yields CDR1 SGHRS and CDR2 YFSETQ. In DNA form, the CDR3 reads TGCGCCAGCAGCTCGGGACTAGCGCTACCAGCCCAAGAGACCCAGTACTTC. Residues: CASSSGLALPAQETQYF.

The chain recombines TRBV5-1 with TRBJ2-7, with 8 bases that match TRBD1. CDR1 and CDR2 from the germline V gene are SGHRS and YFSETQ. Trimming cost V 1 base and J 6 bases; bases outside gene matches: 15. The CDR3 is 17 residues long. The CDR3 region is CASSLTSRGQGYGEQYF. The CDR3 nucleotides read TGCGCCAGCAGCTTGACCTCGAGAGGACAGGGATATGGCGAGCAGTACTTC.